Sequencing of this T cell receptor beta chain was carried out in a study of OX40 agonist ivuxolimab in advanced cancers. This clone was picked up a small number of times. Assay: immunoSEQ multiplex PCR; the TCRdb copy retains only in-frame clones and omits some. The sample comprises more than 60,000 clones, 85% of which are singletons, and over 3.5% rests with the top ten. The sample consisted of CD4+ or CD8+ T cells sorted from blood, taken in a trial of the OX40 agonist ivuxolimab. This TCR derives from an adult with an advanced solid tumor such as melanoma, head and neck, liver or kidney cancer.

CDR3 coding DNA: TGTGCCAGCAGTGAACGAGGAATATTCTATCAGTACTTC. This translates into CASSERGIFYQYF. The chain recombines TRBV6-1 with TRBJ2-7; D call uncertain. Germline V lookup: CDR1 MNHNS, CDR2 SASEGT. The V gene lost 2 bases and the J gene lost 10 bases, with 15 bases spanning the gap. The length of the CDR3 is 13 residues.